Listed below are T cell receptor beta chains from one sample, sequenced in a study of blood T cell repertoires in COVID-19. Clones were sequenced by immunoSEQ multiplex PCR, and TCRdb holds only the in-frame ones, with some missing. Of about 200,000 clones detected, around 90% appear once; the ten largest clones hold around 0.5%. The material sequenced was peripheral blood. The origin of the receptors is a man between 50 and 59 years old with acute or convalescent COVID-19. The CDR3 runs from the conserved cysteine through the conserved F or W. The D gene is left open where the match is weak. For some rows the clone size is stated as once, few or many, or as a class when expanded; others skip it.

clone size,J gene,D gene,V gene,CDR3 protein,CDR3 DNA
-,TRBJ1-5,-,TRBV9,CASSVEGQRNQPQHF,TGTGCCAGCAGCGTAGAAGGACAGCGCAATCAGCCCCAGCATTTT
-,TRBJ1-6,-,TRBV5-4,CASSHDRTNSPLHF,TGTGCCAGCAGCCACGACAGGACTAATTCACCCCTCCACTTT
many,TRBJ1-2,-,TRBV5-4,CASSLGRGDGYTF,TGTGCCAGCAGCTTGGGGAGGGGAGATGGCTACACCTTC
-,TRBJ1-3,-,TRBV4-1,CASSQDPDSYSGNTIYF,TGCGCCAGCAGCCAAGATCCTGACAGTTACTCTGGAAACACCATATATTTT
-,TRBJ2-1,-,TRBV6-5,CASSFLAEPYNEQFF,TGTGCCAGCAGTTTTTTGGCCGAACCCTACAATGAGCAGTTCTTC
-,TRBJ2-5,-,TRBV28,CASSPSTGGTQYF,TGTGCCAGCAGTCCGTCGACCGGAGGGACCCAGTACTTC
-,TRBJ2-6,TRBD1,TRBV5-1,CASSLGTGNSGANVLTF,TGCGCCAGCAGCTTGGGGACAGGAAACTCTGGGGCCAACGTCCTGACTTTC
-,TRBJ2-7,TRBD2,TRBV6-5,CASSYWSGSYEQYF,TGTGCCAGCAGTTACTGGAGCGGGAGCTACGAGCAGTACTTC
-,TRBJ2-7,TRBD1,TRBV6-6,CASSDRGYEQYF,TGTGCCAGCAGCGACAGGGGGTACGAGCAGTACTTC
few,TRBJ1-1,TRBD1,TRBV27,CASSLLAGGNTEAFF,TGTGCCAGCAGTTTACTGGCAGGGGGGAACACTGAAGCTTTCTTT
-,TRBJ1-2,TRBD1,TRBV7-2,CASSPGTAQGYTF,TGTGCCAGCAGCCCGGGGACAGCCCAAGGCTACACCTTC
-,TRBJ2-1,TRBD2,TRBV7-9,CASRLRGSEQFF,TGTGCCAGCAGGCTGCGGGGGAGTGAGCAGTTCTTC
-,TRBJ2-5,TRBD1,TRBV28,CASSRQGTETQYF,TGTGCCAGCAGTCGACAGGGAACAGAGACCCAGTACTTC
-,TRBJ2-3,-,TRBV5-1,CASSAKDTSDTQYF,TGCGCCAGCAGCGCTAAGGACACCTCAGATACGCAGTATTTT
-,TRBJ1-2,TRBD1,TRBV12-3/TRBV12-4,CASSGTGNYGYTF,TGTGCCAGCAGTGGGACAGGGAACTATGGCTACACCTTC
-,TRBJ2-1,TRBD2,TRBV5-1,CASRREDLGSYNEQFF,TGCGCCAGCAGGCGGGAGGACTTGGGCTCCTACAATGAGCAGTTCTTC
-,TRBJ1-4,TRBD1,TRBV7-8,CASSTTGAGTNEKLFF,TGTGCCAGCAGCACCACAGGGGCCGGGACTAATGAAAAACTGTTTTTT
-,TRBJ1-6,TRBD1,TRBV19,CASHTGEENSPLHF,TGTGCCAGTCACACAGGGGAGGAGAATTCACCCCTCCACTTT